What follows describes a single TCR beta chain. The entry originates in a study of T cell changes during pregnancy in multiple sclerosis. CDR1 and CDR2 from the germline V gene are SGHNT and YYREEE (reference sequence). CDR3 length equals 14 residues. J gave up 5 bases and V 4 bases, and 6 bases lay outside the gene matches. Clones were read by immunoSEQ multiplex PCR, and TCRdb kept only the in-frame ones, dropping some. The sample has around 58,000 clones, around nine tenths seen once; the top ten hold 0.85%. Specimen: peripheral blood, collected before pregnancy. This clonotype was sampled from a female donor with multiple sclerosis, enrolled in a pregnancy study. The J gene is TRBJ1-2, the V gene TRBV5-4, with 9 bases identical to TRBD1. The CDR3 is CASSPGQGIYGYTF. DNA for the CDR3: TGTGCCAGCAGCCCAGGACAGGGGATTTATGGCTACACCTTC.